These 7 T cell receptor beta chains were all obtained from the same sample, sequenced in a study of spatial heterogeneity in lung cancer. MiXCR was run by TCRdb on the 5' RACE reads, yielding one entry per CDR3 protein. The sample carries approximately 39,000 distinct CDR3 sequences, 6.5% to 9.5% recorded once. Time point given: blood at routine non-recurrence follow-up after resection. This specimen was PBMCs, taken at follow-up. These receptor sequences come from a male donor with early-stage non-small cell lung cancer.

The chain combines TRBV6-6 with TRBJ2-3, with TRBD2 matching over 8 bases. The junction had 11 bases not matched to a gene; V was cut back by 7 bases and J by 11 bases. Germline assignment: CDR1 MNHNY and CDR2 SVGAGI (reference sequence). This CDR3 region has 13 residues. For the CDR3, the DNA is TGTGCCAGCAACGGGGGGGTGTCCTTGATGCAGTATTTT. As protein: CASNGGVSLMQYF.

This clonotype appeared many times. The V gene is TRBV5-1, the J gene TRBJ2-1; 13 bases agree with TRBD2. Trimming cost V 2 bases and J 5 bases; bases outside gene matches: 1. Germline values: CDR1 SGHRS, CDR2 YFSETQ. This CDR3 comprises 15 residues. The CDR3 is CASSFGTSGDNEQFF. In DNA form, the CDR3 reads TGCGCCAGCAGCTTCGGGACTAGCGGGGACAATGAGCAGTTCTTC.

The sample holds many counts of this clonotype. The chain recombines TRBV12-3 or TRBV12-4 with TRBJ2-3; 9 bases map to TRBD1. The V and J ends lost 8 bases and 2 bases, in that order; junction bases with no gene match: 11. The CDR3 spans 16 residues. Here the CDR3 reads CASQPNRGLPTDTQYF. Here the CDR3 DNA reads TGTGCCAGCCAGCCCAACAGGGGGCTTCCCACAGATACGCAGTATTTT.

At least ten counts were recorded for this clonotype. The rearrangement links TRBV7-3 to TRBJ2-2, with 7 bases identical to TRBD2. Per the germline V gene, CDR1 is SGHTA and CDR2 is FQGTGA. This CDR3 has 16 amino acids. After removal of 4 bases from V and 0 bases from J, the junction contained 5 bases not matched to a gene. For the CDR3, the DNA is TGTGCCAGCAGCTCCGGGACTACCGCGAACACCGGGGAGCTGTTTTTT. This codes for CASSSGTTANTGELFF.

This clonotype was counted ten times or more. The chain carries TRBV7-9 and TRBJ1-2, with 8 nucleotides matching TRBD1. There are 13 residues in the CDR3. The trim removed 1 base at V and 6 bases at J, leaving 1 base unmatched. Germline CDR1 SEHNR, CDR2 FQNEAQ (reference sequence). DNA of the CDR3: TGTGCCAGCAGCTTAGAGGGACAGGATGGCTACACCTTC. Translated: CASSLEGQDGYTF. The full variable domain, its missing parts supplied by reference TRBV7-9 and TRBJ1-2, is DTGVSQNPRHKITKRGQNVTFRCDPISEHNRLYWYRQTLGQGPEFLTYFQNEAQLEKSRLLSDRFSAERPKGSFSTLEIQRTEQGDSAMYLCASSLEGQDGYTFGSGTRLTVV.

This chain links TRBV12-3 or TRBV12-4 with TRBJ2-7, with TRBD2 matching over 8 bases. Losses at the gene ends were 3 bases for V and 4 bases for J; bases not matched to a gene: 8. This CDR3 has 15 amino acids. CDR3 bases: TGTGCCAGCAGTTTCTCCCCCGCGGGGGGATACGAGCAGTACTTC. This codes for CASSFSPAGGYEQYF.

This clonotype was observed a few times. This chain connects TRBV5-6 to TRBJ2-7, with D perhaps matching TRBD2 (6 bases). The CDR3 runs 16 residues. Germline CDR1 reads SGHDT; CDR2 reads YYEEEE. V lost 0 bases to trimming and J lost 2 bases, with 15 bases between them. CDR3 nucleotides: TGTGCCAGCAGCTTGGCTGGCAGGGAGGCAACCTACGAGCAGTACTTC. Protein product: CASSLAGREATYEQYF.